What follows are 17 T cell receptor beta chains derived from one specimen sequenced in a study of vaccination and CD4 T cells after COVID-19. With the Oncomine TCR Beta short-read assay, DNA from cultured CD4+ T cells was sequenced. TCRdb itself ran the PCR reads through MiXCR, one entry per CDR3 protein. The sample lists 20,000 to 25,000 distinct CDR3 sequences, 46% occurring once. These receptors' targets are unknown. Time point defined: late sampling 161 to 241 days after vaccination in a few convalescent patients. Treatment denoted: approximately 11-day PBMC culture with coronavirus spike peptide pools or control peptides (ViraFEST assay). The sample was CD4+ T cells from blood, cultured in vitro, taken about 7 months after SARS-CoV-2 vaccination. The receptors here all came from a human donor who had recovered from COVID-19.

This clonotype was counted once. The rearrangement uses TRBV20-1 and TRBJ1-1; 7 bases map to TRBD1. The CDR3 extends over 13 amino acids. Trimming removed 2 bases from V and 2 bases from J; junction bases left unmatched: 2. CDR1 and CDR2 (germline): DFQATT, SNEGSKA (reference sequence). CDR3 sequence reads: CSARQGVNTEAFF. The CDR3 nucleotides are TGCAGTGCTAGACAGGGGGTTAACACTGAAGCTTTCTTT.

The CDR3 nucleotides are TGTGCCAGCAGTTTTCAAGAGACCCAGTACTTC. The encoded protein is CASSFQETQYF. J is TRBJ2-5 and V is TRBV28; D remains ambiguous. The V gene's germline CDR1 is MDHEN and CDR2 SYDVKM. The CDR3 covers 11 residues. V was clipped by 3 bases and J by 2 bases, with 1 base between them.

V gene TRBV5-4 combines with J gene TRBJ2-7; D is undetermined. This CDR3 region has 13 residues. Trimming cost V 4 bases and J 1 base, with 9 bases left between them. CDR1 and CDR2 (germline): SGHNT, YYREEE (reference sequence). The DNA of the CDR3 is TGTGCCAGCAGCATGGACCTTTCCTACGAGCAGTACTTC. Its translation: CASSMDLSYEQYF.

This clonotype was seen only a few times. The chain has TRBV6-1 and TRBJ2-1; TRBD1 is a possible D gene (6 bases). Germline V gene lookup returns CDR1 MNHNS and CDR2 SASEGT. The CDR3 runs 13 residues. The V and J ends lost 1 base and 12 bases respectively, with 13 bases between them. CDR3 nucleotide sequence: TGTGCCAGCAGTGAAGGGGGGCAGACGGCGCAGTTCTTC. It specifies CASSEGGQTAQFF.

This clonotype was counted between two and nine times. The genes are TRBV5-4 and TRBJ2-7; 9 positions agree with TRBD2. The germline CDR1 and CDR2 sequences are SGHNT and YYREEE (reference sequence). Trimming took 4 bases from V and 6 from J; bases not matched to a gene: 8. The CDR3 consists of 14 residues. The CDR3 sequence: CASSPGGLASEQYF. The CDR3 DNA reads as TGTGCCAGCAGCCCGGGGGGACTAGCAAGCGAGCAGTACTTC.

This chain joins TRBV19 and TRBJ1-6, with D perhaps TRBD1 (6 bases). Germline V gene sequence: CDR1 LNHDA, CDR2 SQIVND (reference sequence). This CDR3 is built from 15 residues. V lost 3 bases and J 10 bases, leaving 16 bases between the germline ends. CDR3 sequence: CASSIAKGGESPLHF. DNA of the CDR3: TGTGCCAGTAGTATCGCGAAAGGGGGTGAGTCACCCCTCCACTTT. The variable domain in full, completed from reference TRBV19 and TRBJ1-6, reads DGGITQSPKYLFRKEGQNVTLSCEQNLNHDAMYWYRQDPGQGLRLIYYSQIVNDFQKGDIAEGYSVSREKKESFPLTVTSAQKNPTAFYLCASSIAKGGESPLHFGNGTRLTVT.

The chain is built from TRBV4-2 and TRBJ1-2, with TRBD1 as a possible D gene (6 bases). Germline CDR1 LGHNA, CDR2 YNFKEQ. V was cut by 0 bases and J by 8 bases, with 16 bases left in between. This CDR3 has 15 amino acids. DNA of the CDR3: TGTGCCAGCAGCCAAGAAGTCCCGGGGGCCGGAGGCTACACCTTC. Translating it yields CASSQEVPGAGGYTF.

The V and J genes are TRBV29-1 and TRBJ1-2, with TRBD1 matching 7 bases. The CDR3 is made up of 11 amino acids. Germline assignment: CDR1 SQVTM and CDR2 ANQGSEA. Germline trimming cut 7 bases from V and 2 bases from J; bases unmatched to any gene: 1. CDR3 region: CSAGQNYGYTF. CDR3 nucleotides: TGCAGCGCGGGACAGAACTATGGCTACACCTTC.

This clonotype was seen more than once but under ten times. This chain uses TRBV7-9 with TRBJ1-2; 7 bases align to TRBD1. This CDR3 has 12 amino acids. Trimming at V came to 5 bases and at J to 8 bases, leaving 5 bases not matched to a gene. Germline V gene sequence: CDR1 SEHNR, CDR2 FQNEAQ (reference sequence). The CDR3 loop is CASSPRGLGYTF. In DNA form, the CDR3 reads TGTGCCAGCAGCCCCAGGGGGTTAGGCTACACCTTC.

The chain is built from TRBV15 and TRBJ1-1; no definite D call. CDR1 is LNHNV, CDR2 YYDKDF, per germline (reference sequence). The CDR3 is 15 amino acids. V shed 0 bases and J shed 1 base, with 9 bases lying between them. In nucleotides, the CDR3 is TGTGCCACCAGCAGAGATCCGTTGGAGAACACTGAAGCTTTCTTT. Translation: CATSRDPLENTEAFF.

The chain couples TRBV7-2 to TRBJ2-5; 12 bases line up with TRBD2. This CDR3 spans 18 amino acids. The V and J ends lost 5 bases and 5 bases, in that order; junction bases with no gene match: 15. CDR1 is SGHTA and CDR2 is FQGNSA in the germline V gene. CDR3 loop: CASSPLLASGGAGETQYF. The DNA for the CDR3 is TGTGCCAGCAGCCCACTATTGGCTAGCGGGGGGGCCGGGGAGACCCAGTACTTC.

Only a few counts were recorded for this clonotype. CDR3 coding DNA: TGTGCCAGCAGTTTGGAGGGGGAAGAGACCCAGTACTTC. The encoded protein is CASSLEGEETQYF. The chain is built from TRBV6-5 and TRBJ2-5, with D perhaps TRBD1 or TRBD2 (6 bases each). Germline V gives CDR1 MNHEY, CDR2 SVGAGI. The CDR3 is made up of 13 amino acids. V was shortened by 4 bases and J by 3 bases, with 9 bases between the two germline ends.

This clonotype is judged medium-sized. V gene TRBV20-1 combines with J gene TRBJ1-1, with TRBD1 matching 7 bases. The CDR3 consists of 13 residues. Germline-derived CDR1 and CDR2 are DFQATT and SNEGSKA (reference sequence). The J segment lost 0 bases and the V segment lost 6 bases, leaving 4 bases of the junction unmatched. The CDR3 protein is CSAGGQMNTEAFF. CDR3 DNA: TGCAGTGCAGGGGGACAGATGAACACTGAAGCTTTCTTT.

The chain has TRBV19 and TRBJ2-3; D is unclear. CDR3 length equals 14 residues. Trimming took 7 bases from V and 1 from J, leaving 12 bases between them. Germline CDR1 and CDR2: LNHDA and SQIVND (reference sequence). The CDR3 DNA reads as TGTGCCAGTACCACCGTAGAGGGCACAGATACGCAGTATTTT. Translation gives CASTTVEGTDTQYF.

Here the CDR3 DNA reads TGCAGTGGACAGGCCAACTATGGCTACACCTTC. Translation: CSGQANYGYTF. The V gene is TRBV20-1, the J gene TRBJ1-2; D might be TRBD1 (6 bases). V shed 7 bases and J shed 2 bases, with 8 bases lying between them. Per the germline V gene, CDR1 is DFQATT and CDR2 is SNEGSKA (reference sequence). CDR3 length: 11 amino acids.

This clonotype was detected only a few times. The V call is TRBV5-4, the J call TRBJ1-1; D is possibly TRBD1 (6 bases). V was trimmed by 0 bases and J by 4 bases, leaving 7 bases between them. This CDR3 comprises 13 residues. Germline V gene data show CDR1 as SGHNT and CDR2 as YYREEE (reference sequence). The CDR3 DNA follows: TGTGCCAGCAGCTTGGGGGGGCGCACTGAAGCTTTCTTT. Protein product: CASSLGGRTEAFF.

This clonotype has a handful of counts. V is TRBV20-1 and J is TRBJ1-1; D may be TRBD1 (6 bases). CDR1 is DFQATT, CDR2 SNEGSKA, per germline (reference sequence). The CDR3 sequence is 10 residues long. The V gene lost 6 bases and the J gene lost 5 bases, with 7 bases spanning the gap. CDR3 region: CSAQGTEAFF. CDR3 coding DNA: TGCAGTGCCCAGGGGACTGAAGCTTTCTTT.